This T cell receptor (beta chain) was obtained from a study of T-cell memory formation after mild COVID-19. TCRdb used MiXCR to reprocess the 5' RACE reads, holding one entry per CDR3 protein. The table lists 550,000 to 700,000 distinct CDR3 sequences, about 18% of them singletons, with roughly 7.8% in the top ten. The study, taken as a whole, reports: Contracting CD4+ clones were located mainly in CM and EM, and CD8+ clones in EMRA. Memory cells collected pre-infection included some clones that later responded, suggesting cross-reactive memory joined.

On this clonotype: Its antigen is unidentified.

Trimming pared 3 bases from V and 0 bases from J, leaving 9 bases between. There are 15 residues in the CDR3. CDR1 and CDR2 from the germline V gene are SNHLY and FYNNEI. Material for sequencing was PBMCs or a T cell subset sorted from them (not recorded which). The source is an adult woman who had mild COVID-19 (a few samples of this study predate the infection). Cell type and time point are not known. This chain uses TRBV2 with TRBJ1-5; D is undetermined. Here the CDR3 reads CASSESTGSNQPQHF. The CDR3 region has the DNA TGTGCCAGCAGTGAGTCGACGGGTAGCAATCAGCCCCAGCATTTT.